This TCR beta chain was recorded in a study of cytomegalovirus exposure and HLA in healthy donors. Study-level points and caveats: The listing of roughly 160 TCR beta chains classed them as cytomegalovirus-associated.

This PCR relied on a set of 60 Vbeta primers and 13 Jbeta primers. The authors' processing: Approximately 78 million unique TCR beta chains, roughly 11 million of them shared, were counted by a later analysis. Profiled with immunoSEQ multiplex PCR; TCRdb holds only in-frame clones, not every one. V, J and clone size are taken as reported in that table, and D and trimming were inferred from the DNA itself. This repertoire shows 150,000 to 200,000 clones, approximately 80% found once; its top ten account for less than 2%. As for this clone: The antigen remains undetermined.

The germline CDR1 and CDR2 sequences are SSHAT and FNYEAQ (reference sequence). The CDR3 extends over 17 amino acids. The ends were cut back, 1 base at V and 2 bases at J, with 12 bases in the middle. The rearrangement links TRBV7-7 to TRBJ1-6; D gene unclear. The material sequenced was PBMCs. This receptor was taken from a woman aged 30 to 39 in good health and CMV-seronegative. The DNA of the CDR3 is TGTGCCAGCAGCTTAGGACTTCGAACCCCCTATAATTCACCCCTCCACTTT. This encodes CASSLGLRTPYNSPLHF.